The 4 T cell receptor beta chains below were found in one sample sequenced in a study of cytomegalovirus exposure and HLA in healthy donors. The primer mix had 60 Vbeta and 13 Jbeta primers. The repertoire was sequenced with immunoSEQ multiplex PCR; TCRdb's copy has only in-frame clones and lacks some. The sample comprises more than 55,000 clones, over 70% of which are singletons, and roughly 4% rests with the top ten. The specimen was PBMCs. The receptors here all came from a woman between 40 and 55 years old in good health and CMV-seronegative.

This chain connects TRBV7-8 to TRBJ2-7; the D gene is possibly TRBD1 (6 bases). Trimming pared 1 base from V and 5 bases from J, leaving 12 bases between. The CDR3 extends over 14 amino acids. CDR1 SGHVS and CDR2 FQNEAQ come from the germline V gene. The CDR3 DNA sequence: TGTGCCAGCAGCTTAGTACAGGGTAGGGACGAGCAGTACTTC. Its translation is CASSLVQGRDEQYF.

The CDR3 loop is CASSLAGGTYEQYF. In DNA form, the CDR3 reads TGCGCCAGCAGCTTGGCCGGGGGAACCTACGAGCAGTACTTC. V usage is TRBV5-1 and J usage is TRBJ2-7, with D maybe TRBD2 (6 bases). V gave up 0 bases and J gave up 2 bases, with 9 bases separating them. Germline-derived CDR1 and CDR2 are SGHRS and YFSETQ. The CDR3 extends over 14 amino acids.

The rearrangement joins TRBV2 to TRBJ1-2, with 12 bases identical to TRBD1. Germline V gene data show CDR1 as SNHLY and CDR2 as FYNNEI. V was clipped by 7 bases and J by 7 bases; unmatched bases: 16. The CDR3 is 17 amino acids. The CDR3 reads CASNLFLRDRGLPGYTF. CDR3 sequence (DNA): TGTGCCAGCAATCTATTTCTCCGGGACAGGGGGCTTCCTGGCTACACCTTC.

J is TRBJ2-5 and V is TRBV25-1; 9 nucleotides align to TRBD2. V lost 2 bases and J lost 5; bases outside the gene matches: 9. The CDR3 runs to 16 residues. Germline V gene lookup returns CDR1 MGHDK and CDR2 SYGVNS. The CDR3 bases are TGTGCCAGCAGTGAAGAGGCGGGAGGGCCGGGCGAGACCCAGTACTTC. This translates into CASSEEAGGPGETQYF.